This TCR beta chain was identified in a study of blood T cell repertoires in COVID-19. Study background: Acute-phase and convalescent COVID-19 samples originated in the United States, Italy and Spain.

Seattle's cohort entered during active infection and was followed longitudinally. In the authors' workflow: From reference gene primer amplification, estimates of nucleated cell counts were derived. This table comes from immunoSEQ multiplex PCR, and its TCRdb copy is limited to in-frame clones, with some not included. V, J and clone size are those of that table, while D and trimming were read from the DNA. The sample comprises about 240,000 clones, around 83% of which are singletons, and roughly a tenth rests with the top ten. Between the trimmed V and J ends, which lost 1 base and 7 bases, there was a span of 13 bases. The CDR3 is 14 amino acids. Germline CDR1 LNHDA, CDR2 SQIVND (reference sequence).

This chain joins TRBV19 and TRBJ1-1; weak D call: TRBD1 (5 bases). This TCR was recovered from a woman aged 50 to 60 with COVID-19, enrolled during active disease. The sequencing input was peripheral blood. CDR3 sequence: CASSIGGREGEAFF. CDR3 in DNA: TGTGCCAGTAGTATAGGGGGCAGGGAGGGTGAAGCTTTCTTT.